The next 16 T cell receptor beta chains were all read from a single sample in a study of Ad26.COV2.S vaccination and SARS-CoV-2 variants. Assay used: immunoSEQ multiplex PCR; TCRdb lists only in-frame clones, some missing. The sample includes some 350,000 clones, under 90% of them seen just once. Treatment given: around 19 received Ad26.COV2.S at low or high dose, single or two shots; 5 received placebo; per-sample allocation not given. Following the first vaccine or placebo injection, samples were taken on day 63. This material consisted of peripheral blood, taken in a trial of Ad26.COV2.S vaccine versus placebo. All receptors come from a person aged 18-60 years who received the Ad26.COV2.S COVID-19 vaccine or a placebo.

The chain uses TRBV3-1 (or the pseudogene TRBV3-2) and TRBJ1-4, with 7 bases that match TRBD1. Germline V gene data show CDR1 as LGHDT and CDR2 as YNNKEL (reference sequence). The CDR3 is 14 amino acids. The ends lost 5 bases at V and 7 bases at J; junction bases unmatched: 7. The CDR3 coding sequence is TGTGCCAGCAGCGCGACAGGGCTAGCTGAAAAACTGTTTTTT. Amino acids: CASSATGLAEKLFF.

The rearrangement uses TRBV30 and TRBJ1-1, with 7 bases aligning to TRBD1. V gave up 0 bases and J gave up 0 bases; unmatched junction bases: 13. This CDR3 is 18 amino acids long. Looked up from germline, CDR1 is GTSNPN and CDR2 is SVGIG (reference sequence). CDR3 region: CAWSVQRTGLVMNTEAFF. The CDR3 nucleotides read TGTGCCTGGAGTGTACAGAGGACAGGCCTGGTTATGAACACTGAAGCTTTCTTT.

The chain recombines TRBV28 with TRBJ2-7, with D possibly TRBD2 on 5 matching bases. The CDR3 is 13 amino acids. Deletions cut 5 bases from V and 6 bases from J, with 14 bases between. Germline V gene sequence: CDR1 MDHEN, CDR2 SYDVKM. CDR3 loop: CASSQVPRGEQYV. The CDR3, as DNA: TGTGCCAGCAGTCAAGTCCCTCGGGGCGAGCAGTACGTC.

This sequence joins TRBV3-1 (or the pseudogene TRBV3-2) and TRBJ1-2; tentatively, D is TRBD1 (5 bases). V shed 1 base and J shed 3 bases, with 9 bases lying between them. There are 14 residues in the CDR3. CDR1 LGHDT and CDR2 YNNKEL come from the germline V gene (reference sequence). The CDR3 DNA reads as TGTGCCAGCAGCCAAGCAGGGATTTACTATGGCTACACCTTC. This encodes CASSQAGIYYGYTF.

This chain connects TRBV6-1 to TRBJ2-2; D is undetermined. The germline V gene encodes CDR1 MNHNS and CDR2 SASEGT. The ends were cut back, 2 bases at V and 7 bases at J, with 8 bases in the middle. This CDR3 region has 13 residues. This CDR3 reads CASSEFYGGELFF. In nucleotides, the CDR3 is TGTGCCAGCAGTGAATTTTACGGCGGGGAGCTGTTTTTT.

The chain joins TRBV29-1 to TRBJ1-5; perhaps TRBD1 as D (5 bases). Deletions cut 6 bases from V and 0 bases from J, with 15 bases between. Germline CDR1 is SQVTM and CDR2 is ANQGSEA. The CDR3 runs to 15 residues. The CDR3 DNA is TGCAGCGTATTAGATAAGGGGATTAGCAATCAGCCCCAGCATTTT. It codes for CSVLDKGISNQPQHF. Supplemented by reference TRBV29-1 and TRBJ1-5, the full variable domain reads SAVISQKPSRDICQRGTSLTIQCQVDSQVTMMFWYRQQPGQSLTLIATANQGSEATYESGFVIDKFPISRPNLTFSTLTVSNMSPEDSSIYLCSVLDKGISNQPQHFGDGTRLSIL.

The chain is built from TRBV14 and TRBJ2-2; 7 nucleotides match TRBD1. This CDR3 contains 16 residues. The germline V gene encodes CDR1 SGHDN and CDR2 FVKESK. The V gene end was trimmed by 4 bases and the J gene end by 6 bases; junction bases not matched to a gene: 11. The CDR3 loop is CASSRALQGTAGELFF. In DNA, the CDR3 is TGTGCCAGCAGCCGAGCTTTACAGGGGACGGCCGGGGAGCTGTTTTTT.

The V gene is TRBV3-1 (or the pseudogene TRBV3-2), the J gene TRBJ1-2; no clear D. V lost 0 bases, J lost 8 bases, and 13 bases lay in between. The CDR3 covers 14 residues. The germline gives CDR1 LGHDT, CDR2 YNNKEL (reference sequence). The CDR3 loop is CASSQDLTVRGYTF. The CDR3 bases are TGTGCCAGCAGCCAAGATCTAACGGTGAGGGGCTACACCTTC.

The rearrangement joins TRBV3-1 (or the pseudogene TRBV3-2) to TRBJ2-5; D unresolved. V shed 4 bases and J shed 1 base, with 10 bases lying between them. Germline V lookup: CDR1 LGHDT, CDR2 YNNKEL (reference sequence). The CDR3 runs to 14 residues. The DNA for the CDR3 is TGTGCCAGCAGCCTCACTAACCTCCAAGAGACCCAGTACTTC. Translating it yields CASSLTNLQETQYF.

The chain combines TRBV7-2 with TRBJ1-2; D is unresolved. V gave up 5 bases and J gave up 5 bases, with 18 bases separating them. Germline V gene lookup returns CDR1 SGHTA and CDR2 FQGNSA. CDR3 size: 15 residues. The CDR3 spells CASSVTTLSSYGYTF. CDR3 bases: TGTGCCAGCAGCGTCACCACGCTAAGTAGTTATGGCTACACCTTC.

The CDR3 nucleotides are TGTGCCAGCAGTCCCGGGACAGGCTACTACGAGCAGTACTTC. Protein: CASSPGTGYYEQYF. This chain uses TRBV2 with TRBJ2-7; TRBD1 matches at 8 bases. Trimming cost V 5 bases and J 3 bases; bases outside gene matches: 6. Germline assignment: CDR1 SNHLY and CDR2 FYNNEI. The CDR3 spans 14 residues.

The V call is TRBV9, the J call TRBJ1-2, with D possibly being TRBD1 (5 bases). This CDR3 spans 15 amino acids. The V gene lost 10 bases and the J gene lost 3 bases, with 22 bases spanning the gap. Germline loops: CDR1 SGDLS, CDR2 YYNGEE. The CDR3 protein is CAPRRGSRSDYGYTF. CDR3 DNA: TGTGCCCCCCGTAGGGGCTCCCGGTCAGACTATGGCTACACCTTC.

The V call is TRBV2, the J call TRBJ1-1; 7 bases agree with TRBD1. Germline CDR1 SNHLY, CDR2 FYNNEI. This CDR3 region has 12 residues. The V segment lost 3 bases and the J segment 8 bases; nucleotides outside the gene matches: 3. DNA of the CDR3: TGTGCCAGCAGTGATAGAGGGGGCGAAGCTTTCTTT. It yields the protein CASSDRGGEAFF. The variable domain in full, with the rest retrieved from reference TRBV2 and TRBJ1-1, is EPEVTQTPSHQVTQMGQEVILRCVPISNHLYFYWYRQILGQKVEFLVSFYNNEISEKSEIFDDQFSVERPDGSNFTLKIRSTKLEDSAMYFCASSDRGGEAFFGQGTRLTVV.

The chain carries TRBV7-7 and TRBJ2-2; D uncertain. V shed 3 bases and J shed 4 bases, with 9 bases lying between them. The germline gives CDR1 SSHAT, CDR2 FNYEAQ (reference sequence). The CDR3 totals 14 residues. CDR3 residues: CASSLGWSTGELFF. The CDR3 bases are TGTGCCAGCAGCTTGGGATGGAGCACCGGGGAGCTGTTTTTT.

V usage is TRBV6-5 and J usage is TRBJ1-2; D may be TRBD1 (6 bases). The V end was cut by 4 bases, the J end by 4 bases, with 10 bases between. In germline, CDR1 is MNHEY, CDR2 SVGAGI. CDR3 length: 13 amino acids. The CDR3 nucleotides are TGTGCCAGCAGTTTACAGGGAACCTATGGCTACACCTTC. Its translation is CASSLQGTYGYTF.

The chain employs TRBV7-6 and TRBJ2-1; D may be TRBD2 (6 bases). V dropped 3 bases and J dropped 6 bases, with 12 bases sitting between them. The CDR3 consists of 14 residues. Germline V lookup: CDR1 SGHVS, CDR2 FNYEAQ. Here the CDR3 DNA reads TGTGCCAGCAGCTTTTTAGGAGGGATCAATGAGCAGTTCTTC. It codes for CASSFLGGINEQFF.